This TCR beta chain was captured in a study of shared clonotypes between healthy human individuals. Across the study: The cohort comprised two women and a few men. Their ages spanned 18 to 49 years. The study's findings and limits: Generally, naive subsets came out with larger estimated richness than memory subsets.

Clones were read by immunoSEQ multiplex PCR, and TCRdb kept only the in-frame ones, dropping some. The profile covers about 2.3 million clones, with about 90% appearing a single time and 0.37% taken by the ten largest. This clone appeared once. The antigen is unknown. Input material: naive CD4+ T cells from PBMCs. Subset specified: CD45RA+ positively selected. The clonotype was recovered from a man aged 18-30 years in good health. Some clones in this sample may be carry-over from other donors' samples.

For the CDR3, the DNA is TGCAGCGTTGAAGGGTGGCACCGATACACTGAAGCTTTCTTT. It translates to CSVEGWHRYTEAFF. The chain employs TRBV29-1 and TRBJ1-1; D remains unclear. V was clipped by 1 base and J by 3 bases, with 12 bases between them. CDR1 is SQVTM and CDR2 is ANQGSEA in the germline V gene. The CDR3 loop spans 14 amino acids.